This TCR beta chain was captured in a study of CD8 T cells in ankylosing spondylitis. Study-wide results and caveats: In ankylosing spondylitis blood, a motif of roughly 8 highly homologous TCR beta variants appeared characteristic.

CDR3 size: 15 residues. V dropped 0 bases and J dropped 2; count of bases not matched to a gene: 4. CDR1 and CDR2 (germline): LNHNV, YYDKDF (reference sequence). The authors made TCR beta libraries by quantitative 5'-RACE with molecular barcodes. TCRdb re-derived calls from the 5' RACE reads in MiXCR, one entry per CDR3 protein. The sample includes 400,000 to 450,000 distinct CDR3 sequences, 17% seen only once; the top ten take 0.95% to 1.1%. A few counts support this clonotype. What it recognizes is unknown. Sample: blood, either unsorted or a sorted T cell fraction (not recorded which). V gene TRBV15 combines with J gene TRBJ2-7, with 7 positions matching TRBD2. This sequence originates from a male donor with ankylosing spondylitis. The CDR3 is CATSRDPSGTYEQYF. CDR3 DNA sequence: TGTGCCACCAGCAGAGATCCGAGCGGGACCTACGAGCAGTACTTC.